This note documents a single T cell receptor beta chain sequence. Its antigen is currently unknown. Trimming cost V 7 bases and J 1 base, with 11 bases left between them. CDR1 is SQVTM and CDR2 is ANQGSEA in the germline V gene. There are 14 residues in the CDR3. Clones were read by immunoSEQ multiplex PCR, and TCRdb kept only the in-frame ones, dropping some. The sample records about 150,000 clones, roughly 87% being singletons. The sample originates from a study of radiation and T cells in renal cell carcinoma. Study information: Nephrectomy followed 15 Gy stereotactic body radiation by 4 weeks.

Time point given: blood 2 weeks post-SBRT. Treatment noted: 15 Gy SBRT to primary tumor, nephrectomy 4 weeks later. This renal cell carcinoma was of the clear cell type. Study results and limitations: Top tumor clonotypes rose in blood 2 weeks post-radiation, then contracted. No pretreatment tumor biopsies were available for baseline clonotypes.

This receptor was obtained from a woman in her 50s with renal cell carcinoma. Material: blood, obtained from a patient whose treatment included radiotherapy and nephrectomy. This chain joins TRBV29-1 and TRBJ2-6; D is unresolved. The CDR3 nucleotides read TGCAGCGCCCCGAGTGGTTCTGGGGCCAACGTCCTGACTTTC. Encoded protein: CSAPSGSGANVLTF.